One and the same sample provided the 18 T cell receptor beta chains below, sequenced in a study of T cells in Graves' hyperthyroidism and ophthalmopathy. The CDR3 regions of TCR beta were amplified from RNA transcripts. First-round RT-PCR with HTBI primers amplified the TCR CDR3 region. Via MiXCR, TCRdb re-called the multiplex PCR reads, giving one row per CDR3 protein. The data show around 340,000 distinct CDR3 sequences, about a sixth seen once. The sample was blood. These TCRs come from a woman in her 30s with Graves' hyperthyroidism that later progressed to Graves' ophthalmopathy.

Ten or more counts support this clonotype. The chain is built from TRBV2 and TRBJ2-7; tentatively, D is TRBD1 (5 bases). Germline V CDR1 and CDR2: SNHLY, FYNNEI. The CDR3 has 14 residues. V was cut by 8 bases and J by 2 bases, with 16 bases left in between. In DNA form, the CDR3 reads TGTGCCAGCGCGACAGAAGGGAACCCCTACGAGCAGTACTTC. Translated: CASATEGNPYEQYF.

There are many counts of this clonotype. The chain links TRBV30 to TRBJ2-7; D is possibly TRBD1 (6 bases). CDR1 and CDR2 from the germline V gene are GTSNPN and SVGIG (reference sequence). The CDR3 is made up of 11 amino acids. V dropped 1 base and J dropped 7 bases, with 8 bases sitting between them. The CDR3 sequence: CAWSDRDEQYF. As DNA, the CDR3 is TGTGCCTGGAGTGACAGGGATGAGCAGTACTTC.

This clonotype showed up many times. The V call is TRBV19, the J call TRBJ2-2, with D unclear. This CDR3 is built from 13 residues. Trimming left V 3 bases short and J 6 bases short, with 8 bases between. Germline V gene lookup returns CDR1 LNHDA and CDR2 SQIVND (reference sequence). CDR3 protein: CASSIDIAGELFF. CDR3 bases: TGTGCCAGTAGTATCGACATAGCCGGGGAGCTGTTTTTT.

This clonotype was observed many times. The chain has TRBV7-9 and TRBJ2-7; 7 bases are a match to TRBD2. The V gene end was trimmed by 6 bases and the J gene end by 1 base; junction bases not matched to a gene: 9. CDR1 is SEHNR and CDR2 is FQNEAQ in the germline V gene (reference sequence). This CDR3 contains 15 residues. The CDR3 loop reads CASRSGTADSYEQYF. The CDR3, as DNA: TGTGCCAGCAGGAGCGGGACGGCTGATTCCTACGAGCAGTACTTC.

The chain recombines TRBV19 with TRBJ1-1, with 10 bases fitting TRBD1. The CDR3 is made up of 16 amino acids. V lost 6 bases to trimming and J lost 7 bases; unmatched junction nucleotides: 14. The germline gives CDR1 LNHDA, CDR2 SQIVND (reference sequence). The CDR3 nucleotides read TGTGCCAGTAGCTTAACGGGACAGGGGTCCGTCGGTGAAGCTTTCTTT. It translates to CASSLTGQGSVGEAFF.

This clonotype was seen at least ten times. The gene calls are TRBV7-7 and TRBJ2-5; D gene unclear. Trimming left V 6 bases short and J 7 bases short, with 15 bases between. The CDR3 is 13 amino acids. CDR1 and CDR2 (germline): SSHAT, FNYEAQ (reference sequence). CDR3 region: CASSAQFSATQYF. CDR3 nucleotide sequence: TGTGCCAGCAGTGCGCAGTTTTCGGCGACCCAGTACTTC.

V usage is TRBV6-6 and J usage is TRBJ2-1, with D perhaps TRBD2 (6 bases). The germline V gene encodes CDR1 MNHNY and CDR2 SVGAGI (reference sequence). This CDR3 region has 18 residues. V was trimmed by 1 base and J by 0 bases, leaving 16 bases between them. In nucleotides, the CDR3 is TGTGCCAGCAGTTACTATAGTATAGCGGCCAGCTCCTACAATGAGCAGTTCTTC. It specifies CASSYYSIAASSYNEQFF.

This clonotype was counted ten times or more. The V and J genes are TRBV2 and TRBJ1-5, with D perhaps matching TRBD1 (6 bases). CDR3 length: 16 amino acids. Germline V gives CDR1 SNHLY, CDR2 FYNNEI. With 1 base removed from V and 4 bases from J, the gap between germline ends came to 14 bases. CDR3 protein: CASSEVRWTENQPQHF. The CDR3 region has the DNA TGTGCCAGCAGTGAAGTGAGATGGACAGAAAATCAGCCCCAGCATTTT.

Only one count was recorded for this clonotype. The chain recombines TRBV5-1 with TRBJ2-1; D might be TRBD1 (5 bases). Germline V lookup: CDR1 SGHRS, CDR2 YFSETQ. The CDR3 sequence is 15 residues long. Trimming pared 2 bases from V and 0 bases from J, leaving 9 bases between. The CDR3: CASSFEDSSYNEQFF. CDR3 nucleotide sequence: TGCGCCAGCAGCTTCGAAGACAGCTCCTACAATGAGCAGTTCTTC.

In this sample, this clonotype turned up a few times. The gene calls are TRBV4-1 and TRBJ2-1; D perhaps matches TRBD2 (6 bases). Trimming left V 8 bases short and J 8 bases short, with 19 bases between. Germline loops: CDR1 MGHRA, CDR2 YSYEKL. The CDR3 runs 14 residues. The CDR3 DNA is TGCGCCAGCCGCGACGTTGCGGGGTCTTATGAGCAGTTCTTC. Its protein is CASRDVAGSYEQFF.

V and J are TRBV13 and TRBJ2-5, with 8 bases aligning to TRBD2. This CDR3 has 16 residues. Per germline, CDR1 PRHDT and CDR2 FYEKMQ (reference sequence). V was clipped by 0 bases and J by 4 bases; unmatched bases: 7. The CDR3 nucleotides read TGTGCCAGCAGCTTAGGGGGAGCGGGAGAGGTAGAGACCCAGTACTTC. Amino acid sequence: CASSLGGAGEVETQYF.

This chain links TRBV5-4 with TRBJ2-2; no definite D call. Trimming removed 3 bases at V and 1 base at J, with 7 bases between. Germline CDR1 is SGHNT and CDR2 is YYREEE (reference sequence). The length of the CDR3 is 14 residues. The chain's CDR3 is CASSSRQNTGELFF. The CDR3 coding sequence is TGTGCCAGCAGCTCCAGACAGAACACCGGGGAGCTGTTTTTT.

This clonotype was recorded many times. The chain links TRBV2 to TRBJ2-7; maybe TRBD1 (5 bases). The V gene's germline CDR1 is SNHLY and CDR2 FYNNEI. V was clipped by 7 bases and J by 4 bases, with 20 bases between them. The CDR3 length is 15 residues. For the CDR3, the DNA is TGTGCCAGCAACAACCTCAGGGTTAAGCGTTACGAGCAGTACTTC. Amino acids: CASNNLRVKRYEQYF. Full variable domain (rest looked up from reference TRBV2 and TRBJ2-7): EPEVTQTPSHQVTQMGQEVILRCVPISNHLYFYWYRQILGQKVEFLVSFYNNEISEKSEIFDDQFSVERPDGSNFTLKIRSTKLEDSAMYFCASNNLRVKRYEQYFGPGTRLTVT.

This chain connects TRBV5-1 to TRBJ2-7; 8 bases line up with TRBD2. CDR3 length: 18 residues. V lost 3 bases to trimming and J lost 1 base; unmatched junction nucleotides: 15. The germline V gene has CDR1 SGHRS and CDR2 YFSETQ. The CDR3 coding sequence is TGCGCCAGCAGCTCGACCAGCCCGGGGGGGATAAGGTCCTACGAGCAGTACTTC. Its translation: CASSSTSPGGIRSYEQYF.

This clonotype was observed at least ten times. The V and J genes are TRBV6-6 and TRBJ2-5; no reliable D call. The CDR3 is made up of 14 amino acids. The V gene lost 0 bases and the J gene lost 5 bases, with 10 bases spanning the gap. CDR1 and CDR2 (germline): MNHNY, SVGAGI (reference sequence). The CDR3 sequence: CASSYSGSVETQYF. The CDR3 DNA sequence: TGTGCCAGCAGTTACTCGGGTAGTGTGGAGACCCAGTACTTC.

The DNA of the CDR3 is TGTGCCAGCAGCTTGGACAGGGATGGCTACACCTTC. Protein sequence: CASSLDRDGYTF. The chain couples TRBV5-5 to TRBJ1-2; the D gene is possibly TRBD1 (6 bases). The CDR3 extends over 12 amino acids. Deletions cut 0 bases from V and 6 bases from J, with 6 bases between. In germline, CDR1 is SGHKS, CDR2 YYEKEE (reference sequence).

In this sample, this clonotype turned up many times. The V call is TRBV6-5, the J call TRBJ1-1; D is perhaps TRBD1 (5 bases). CDR3 length equals 18 residues. V dropped 0 bases and J dropped 0 bases, with 17 bases sitting between them. Germline CDR1 and CDR2: MNHEY and SVGAGI. The CDR3 region has the DNA TGTGCCAGCAGTTACTCGAGGGGTGGTACAGGCATGAACACTGAAGCTTTCTTT. Its translation: CASSYSRGGTGMNTEAFF.

This clonotype was seen ten or more times. The genes are TRBV18 and TRBJ2-1; TRBD1 matches at 7 bases. Germline lookup yields CDR1 KGHSH and CDR2 LQKENI. The CDR3 has 17 residues. J was trimmed by 4 bases and V by 3 bases; bases with no gene match: 12. The CDR3 is CASSPRLSGTEYNEQFF. In DNA form, the CDR3 reads TGTGCCAGCTCACCGAGATTATCTGGGACAGAATACAATGAGCAGTTCTTC.